This TCR beta chain comes out of a study of blood T cell repertoires in COVID-19. The V gene lost 3 bases and the J gene lost 0 bases, with 14 bases spanning the gap. Looked up from germline, CDR1 is ENHRY and CDR2 is SYGVKD. The CDR3 contains 16 residues. Profiled with immunoSEQ multiplex PCR; TCRdb holds only in-frame clones, not every one. In the table there are about 350,000 clones, approximately 91% of which are singletons. Each exposed participant met a COVID-19 case in the 2 weeks preceding study entry. The rearrangement uses TRBV10-3 and TRBJ2-5, with a weak D call TRBD1 (6 bases). The sample consisted of PBMCs or T cells enriched from blood (not recorded which). The TCR sequence derives from a woman in her twenties or thirties who had been exposed to COVID-19. The CDR3 DNA reads as TGTGCCATCAGTGAAAGGGGGTTGGAAAACCAAGAGACCCAGTACTTC. It yields the protein CAISERGLENQETQYF.